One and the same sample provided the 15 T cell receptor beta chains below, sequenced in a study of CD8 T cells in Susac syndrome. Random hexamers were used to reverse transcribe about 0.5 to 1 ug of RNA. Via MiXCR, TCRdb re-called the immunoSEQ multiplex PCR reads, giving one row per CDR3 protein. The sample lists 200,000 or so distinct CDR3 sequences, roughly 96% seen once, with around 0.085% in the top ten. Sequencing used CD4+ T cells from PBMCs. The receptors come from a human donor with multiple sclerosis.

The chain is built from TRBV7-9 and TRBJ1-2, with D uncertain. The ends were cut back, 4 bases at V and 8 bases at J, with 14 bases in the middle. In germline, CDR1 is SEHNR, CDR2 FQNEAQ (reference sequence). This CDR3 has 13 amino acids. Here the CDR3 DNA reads TGTGCCAGCAGCTCCTACGCCCGGGGAGGCTACACCTTC. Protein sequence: CASSSYARGGYTF.

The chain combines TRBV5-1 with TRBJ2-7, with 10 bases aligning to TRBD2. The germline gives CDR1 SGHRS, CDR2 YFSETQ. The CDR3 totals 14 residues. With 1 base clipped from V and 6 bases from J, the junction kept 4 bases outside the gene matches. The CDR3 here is CASSLTSGTSEQYF. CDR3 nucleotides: TGCGCCAGCAGCTTGACTAGCGGGACTAGCGAGCAGTACTTC.

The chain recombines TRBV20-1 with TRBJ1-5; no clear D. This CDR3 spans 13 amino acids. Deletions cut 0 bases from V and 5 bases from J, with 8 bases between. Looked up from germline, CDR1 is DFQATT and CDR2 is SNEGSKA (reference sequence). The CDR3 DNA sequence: TGCAGTGCTAGAGATAACATTTATCAGCCCCAGCATTTT. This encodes CSARDNIYQPQHF.

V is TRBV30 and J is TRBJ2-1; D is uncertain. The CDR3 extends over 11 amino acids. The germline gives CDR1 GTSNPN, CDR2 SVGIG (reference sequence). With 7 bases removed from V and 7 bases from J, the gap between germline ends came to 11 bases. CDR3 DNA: TGTGCCTCCGTAGTAGCAAATGAGCAGTTCTTC. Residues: CASVVANEQFF.

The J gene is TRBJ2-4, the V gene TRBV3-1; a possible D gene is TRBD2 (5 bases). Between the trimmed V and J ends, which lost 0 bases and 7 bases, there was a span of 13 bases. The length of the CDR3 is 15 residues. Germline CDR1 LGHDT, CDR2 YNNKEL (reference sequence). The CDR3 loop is CASSQDTTGWNIQYF. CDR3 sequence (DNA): TGTGCCAGCAGCCAAGATACTACGGGGTGGAACATTCAGTACTTC.

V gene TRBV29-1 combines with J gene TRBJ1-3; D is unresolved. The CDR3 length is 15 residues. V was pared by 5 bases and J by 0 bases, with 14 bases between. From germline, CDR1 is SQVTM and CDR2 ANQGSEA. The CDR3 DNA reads TGCAGCGTTAGGGATTTATCCAGCTCTGGAAACACCATATATTTT. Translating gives CSVRDLSSSGNTIYF.

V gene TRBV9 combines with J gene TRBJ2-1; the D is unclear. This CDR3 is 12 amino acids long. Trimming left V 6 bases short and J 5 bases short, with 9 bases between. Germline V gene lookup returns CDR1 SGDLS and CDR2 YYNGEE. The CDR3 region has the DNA TGTGCCAGCAAAGGACGAAACAATGAGCAGTTCTTC. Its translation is CASKGRNNEQFF.

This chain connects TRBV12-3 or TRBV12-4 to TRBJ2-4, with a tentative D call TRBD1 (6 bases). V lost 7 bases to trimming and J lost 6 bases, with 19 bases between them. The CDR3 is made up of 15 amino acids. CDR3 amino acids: CASKLGTGKGNIQYF. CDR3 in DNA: TGTGCCAGCAAGTTGGGAACAGGGAAGGGAAACATTCAGTACTTC.

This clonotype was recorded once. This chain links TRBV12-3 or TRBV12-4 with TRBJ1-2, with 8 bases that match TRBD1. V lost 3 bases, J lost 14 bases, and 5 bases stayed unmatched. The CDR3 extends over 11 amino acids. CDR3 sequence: CASSLGQAVTF. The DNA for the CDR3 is TGTGCCAGCAGTTTGGGACAGGCTGTTACCTTC.

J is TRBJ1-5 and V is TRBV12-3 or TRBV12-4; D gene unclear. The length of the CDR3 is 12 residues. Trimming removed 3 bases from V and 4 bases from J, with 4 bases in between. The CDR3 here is CASSLTNQPQHF. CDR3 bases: TGTGCCAGCAGTTTGACGAATCAGCCCCAGCATTTT.

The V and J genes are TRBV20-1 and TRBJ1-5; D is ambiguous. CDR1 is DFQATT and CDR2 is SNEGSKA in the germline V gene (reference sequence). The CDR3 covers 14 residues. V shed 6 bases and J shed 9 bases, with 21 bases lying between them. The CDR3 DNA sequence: TGCAGTGCATTACTAATTACGGGTTTGGGGCCCCAGCATTTT. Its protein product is CSALLITGLGPQHF.

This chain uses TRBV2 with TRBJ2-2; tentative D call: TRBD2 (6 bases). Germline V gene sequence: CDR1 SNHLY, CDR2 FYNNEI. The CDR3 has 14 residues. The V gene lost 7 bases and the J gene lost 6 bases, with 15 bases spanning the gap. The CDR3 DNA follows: TGTGCCAGCACTCCGTCTAGCGCGGCCGGGGAGCTGTTTTTT. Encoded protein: CASTPSSAAGELFF.

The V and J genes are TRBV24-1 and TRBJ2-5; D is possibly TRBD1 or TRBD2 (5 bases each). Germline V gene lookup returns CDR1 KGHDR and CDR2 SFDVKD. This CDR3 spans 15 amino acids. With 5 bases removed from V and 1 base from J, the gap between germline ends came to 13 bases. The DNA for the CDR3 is TGTGCCACCAGTGTAGGGGAGATAACCCAAGAGACCCAGTACTTC. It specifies CATSVGEITQETQYF.

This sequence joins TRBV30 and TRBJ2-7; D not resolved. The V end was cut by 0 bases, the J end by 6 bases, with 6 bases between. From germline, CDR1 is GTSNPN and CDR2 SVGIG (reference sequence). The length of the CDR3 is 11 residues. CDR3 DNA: TGTGCCTGGAGTGTACGGAGCGAGCAGTACTTC. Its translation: CAWSVRSEQYF.

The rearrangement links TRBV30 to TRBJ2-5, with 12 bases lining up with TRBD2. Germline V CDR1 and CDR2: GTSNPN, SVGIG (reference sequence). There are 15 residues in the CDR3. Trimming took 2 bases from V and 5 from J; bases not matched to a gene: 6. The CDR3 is CAWSKGLAGWETQYF. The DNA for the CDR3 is TGTGCCTGGAGTAAGGGACTAGCGGGCTGGGAGACCCAGTACTTC.